What follows are 22 T cell receptor beta chains derived from one specimen sequenced in a study of metastatic and nonmetastatic thyroid tumors (dated by TCRdb to the early 2020s). Library creation used PCR. The sequencer listed for this sample is Illumina HiSeq 4000. The raw public data were reprocessed by TCRdb itself: fastp quality trimming at Q25, MiXCR clonotype calling, in-frame beta chains only. This sample comprises 20,000 to 25,000 clones, 22% of them detected only once. The ten top clones hold 9% to 15% of the sample. No patient had received any treatment before thyroid surgery. What was sequenced was tumor tissue. The receptors were sampled from a female donor with papillary thyroid cancer or a benign thyroid nodule (not recorded which). Some clones in this sample may be carry-over from other donors' samples.

This clone was picked up many times. This chain uses TRBV20-1 with TRBJ2-7; 7 bases map to TRBD2. CDR1 and CDR2 (germline): DFQATT, SNEGSKA (reference sequence). The CDR3 sequence is 16 residues long. The J segment lost 5 bases and the V segment lost 3 bases, leaving 16 bases of the junction unmatched. The CDR3 reads CSASRLGGSSIHEQYF. CDR3 nucleotide sequence: TGCAGTGCTAGTCGCCTAGGCGGGAGTTCTATCCACGAGCAGTACTTC.

This clone has at least ten counts. This chain joins TRBV28 and TRBJ2-1; D unclear. CDR1 MDHEN and CDR2 SYDVKM come from the germline V gene. The CDR3 is made up of 14 amino acids. V shed 2 bases and J shed 0 bases, with 5 bases lying between them. The CDR3 DNA is TGTGCCAGCAGTTTACTGAGCTCCTACAATGAGCAGTTCTTC. Translating it yields CASSLLSSYNEQFF.

This clone is medium-sized in the sample. Here the CDR3 reads CSKIWTAQYSNQPQHF. The CDR3 DNA follows: TGCAGCAAGATTTGGACAGCCCAATATAGCAATCAGCCCCAGCATTTT. The chain couples TRBV20-1 to TRBJ1-5; tentative D call: TRBD1 (6 bases). Germline V gene lookup returns CDR1 DFQATT and CDR2 SNEGSKA (reference sequence). The CDR3 sequence is 16 residues long.

This clone was counted at least ten times. The same CDR3 arises from other DNA sequences in this sample as well. This chain uses TRBV13 with TRBJ2-1; 12 bases are a match to TRBD2. This CDR3 is built from 17 residues. V gave up 5 bases and J gave up 7 bases; unmatched junction bases: 12. CDR1 is PRHDT, CDR2 FYEKMQ, per germline (reference sequence). The CDR3 spells CASSDRLAGDERNEQFF. In DNA form, the CDR3 reads TGTGCCAGCAGCGATCGACTAGCGGGAGACGAGAGGAATGAGCAGTTCTTC.

The chain uses TRBV2 and TRBJ1-2; TRBD1 agrees at 8 bases. Trimming cost V 1 base and J 8 bases; bases outside gene matches: 9. This CDR3 is built from 15 residues. Germline CDR1 is SNHLY and CDR2 is FYNNEI. CDR3 DNA: TGTGCCAGCAGTGAAGGGTTGAGCGCAGGGGGCGGCTACACCTTC. This gives the protein CASSEGLSAGGGYTF.

This clone was seen only a few times. The chain combines TRBV11-2 with TRBJ2-1; D is undetermined. Germline V gives CDR1 SGHAT, CDR2 FQNNGV. V dropped 0 bases and J dropped 6 bases, with 9 bases sitting between them. This CDR3 has 14 residues. DNA of the CDR3: TGTGCCAGCAGCTTAGACGCTGGAACCAATGAGCAGTTCTTC. Amino acids: CASSLDAGTNEQFF.

This chain connects TRBV24-1 to TRBJ2-3, with D perhaps TRBD1 (6 bases). Germline CDR1 reads KGHDR; CDR2 reads SFDVKD. The CDR3 loop spans 17 amino acids. Trimming removed 4 bases from V and 1 base from J, with 17 bases in between. This chain's CDR3 is CATSDEKGGRGTDTQYF. The CDR3 coding sequence is TGTGCCACCAGTGACGAAAAAGGGGGACGCGGCACAGATACGCAGTATTTT.

The sample holds many counts of this clone. The chain couples TRBV7-2 to TRBJ1-2; TRBD1 agrees at 10 bases. J was trimmed by 5 bases and V by 5 bases; bases with no gene match: 2. Germline V lookup: CDR1 SGHTA, CDR2 FQGNSA. The CDR3 spans 13 residues. The CDR3 loop is CASSAGQGYGYTF. The CDR3 DNA reads TGTGCCAGCAGCGCGGGACAGGGGTATGGCTACACCTTC.

This clone was picked up many times. The CDR3 region has the DNA TGCGCCAGCAGCCAAGATCCGGTAGGGATCATGTATGGCTACACCTTC. Its translation is CASSQDPVGIMYGYTF. V and J are TRBV4-3 and TRBJ1-2; D not resolved. This CDR3 is 16 amino acids long. The V end lost 0 bases, the J end lost 5 bases, and 16 bases lay between the germline ends. Germline CDR1 and CDR2: LGHNA and YSLEER.

This clone appeared a few times. This may come from a read error, since a much larger clone is one base off. This chain uses TRBV10-2 with TRBJ2-3, with D unclear. Trimming pared 4 bases from V and 3 bases from J, leaving 5 bases between. Germline CDR1 WSHSY, CDR2 SAAADI. This CDR3 is 12 amino acids long. CDR3 DNA sequence: TGCGCCAGCAGTGTGTGGACAGATACGCAGTATTTT. Protein sequence: CASSVWTDTQYF.

This clone is categorized as medium-sized (0.01 to 0.1%). CDR3 loop: CASSLIRTDTQYF. Here the CDR3 DNA reads TGTGCCAGCAGCTTAATACGCACAGATACGCAGTATTTT. The genes are TRBV7-6 and TRBJ2-3; D not resolved. There are 13 residues in the CDR3. CDR1 is SGHVS and CDR2 is FNYEAQ in the germline V gene. V shed 2 bases and J shed 1 base, with 4 bases lying between them.

Ten or more counts support this clone. No conserved phenylalanine or tryptophan ends this CDR3, so it is likely a read error. This chain joins TRBV29-1 and TRBJ1-2; possible D gene TRBD1, 5 bases. This CDR3 region has 13 residues. Germline CDR1 and CDR2: SQVTM and ANQGSEA. V lost 6 bases to trimming and J lost 7 bases, with 18 bases between them. CDR3 nucleotides: TGCAGCGTGCGAGAACCAGGGATGGGTGGCTACACCTCC. This gives the protein CSVREPGMGGYTS.

This clone was seen at least ten times. The V and J genes are TRBV7-8 and TRBJ2-2; tentatively, D is TRBD1 or TRBD2 (6 bases each). The CDR3 runs to 17 residues. V shed 1 base and J shed 4 bases, with 16 bases lying between them. The V gene's germline CDR1 is SGHVS and CDR2 FQNEAQ. The DNA of the CDR3 is TGTGCCAGCAGCTTAGTATTCGGGAGCAGGGGCACCGGGGAGCTGTTTTTT. The encoded protein is CASSLVFGSRGTGELFF.

In its sample, this clone was seen once. This CDR3 is CASSLSEGPYNEQFF. The CDR3 DNA reads as TGTGCCAGCAGCTTAAGTGAAGGGCCGTACAATGAGCAGTTCTTC. The chain uses TRBV11-2 and TRBJ2-1; D uncertain. This CDR3 is built from 15 residues. Deletions cut 2 bases from V and 4 bases from J, with 12 bases between. The germline CDR1 and CDR2 sequences are SGHAT and FQNNGV.

There are many counts of this clone. The V and J genes are TRBV12-3 or TRBV12-4 and TRBJ2-2; 8 positions match TRBD2. V was clipped by 5 bases and J by 7 bases; unmatched bases: 6. The CDR3 runs 14 residues. DNA for the CDR3: TGTGCCAGCAGTCCTCGGGGGGGGGGCGGGGAGCTGTTTTTT. Protein product: CASSPRGGGGELFF.

The table lists this clone with a few counts. Distinct nucleotide sequences in the sample also encode this CDR3. The chain joins TRBV28 to TRBJ2-1; D is unresolved. The V and J ends lost 8 bases and 6 bases respectively, with 11 bases between them. The CDR3 loop spans 12 amino acids. Germline V gene lookup returns CDR1 MDHEN and CDR2 SYDVKM. The CDR3 reads CASLSQSNEQFF. The CDR3 coding sequence is TGTGCCAGCTTATCACAGAGCAATGAGCAGTTCTTC.

The V and J genes are TRBV12-3 or TRBV12-4 and TRBJ2-7, with a weak D call TRBD1 (6 bases). The V gene lost 0 bases and the J gene lost 0 bases, with 15 bases spanning the gap. CDR3 length: 17 amino acids. CDR3 DNA: TGTGCCAGCAGTTTAGCCGACAGGACTCAGAGCTCCTACGAGCAGTACTTC. Translated: CASSLADRTQSSYEQYF.

The table lists this clone with many counts. V is TRBV20-1 and J is TRBJ2-4; 10 bases are shared with TRBD2. The CDR3 is 15 residues long. Trimming took 3 bases from V and 6 from J; bases not matched to a gene: 8. In germline, CDR1 is DFQATT, CDR2 SNEGSKA (reference sequence). CDR3 coding DNA: TGCAGTGCTAGTAGCGGGAGGAGGGGGATAAACATTCAGTACTTC. Translating gives CSASSGRRGINIQYF.

A remark on this clone: This may be a read error: a much more frequent sequence differs by one nucleotide. This sequence joins TRBV24-1 and TRBJ2-5; TRBD2 aligns across 8 bases. V shed 8 bases, J shed 1 base, and the junction held 17 bases outside the gene matches. CDR3 length equals 18 residues. Germline loops: CDR1 KGHDR, CDR2 SFDVKD. In DNA form, the CDR3 reads TGTGCCACCACCGTCCCGGTACTAGCGGAGACATCCCAAGAGACCCAGTACTTC. Residues: CATTVPVLAETSQETQYF.

This clone occurred a few times. This chain links TRBV20-1 with TRBJ1-1; tentative D call: TRBD1 (5 bases). The CDR3 spans 13 residues. V lost 6 bases and J 3 bases, leaving 14 bases between the germline ends. Germline V CDR1 and CDR2: DFQATT, SNEGSKA (reference sequence). The CDR3 nucleotides are TGCAGTGCCAAGACAGCTGTGGACACTGAAGCTTTCTTT. Encoded protein: CSAKTAVDTEAFF.

This clone has ten or more counts. This rearrangement joins TRBV20-1 to TRBJ1-1; D unresolved. CDR1 is DFQATT, CDR2 SNEGSKA, per germline (reference sequence). The V and J ends lost 2 bases and 1 base respectively, with 5 bases between them. This CDR3 is 12 amino acids long. CDR3 sequence: CSARKTNTEAFF. In DNA, the CDR3 is TGCAGTGCTAGAAAGACGAACACTGAAGCTTTCTTT.

The table lists this clone with a few counts. V usage is TRBV7-3 and J usage is TRBJ2-7; unclear D gene. Trimming took off 1 base at V and 2 bases at J, with 3 bases between the two ends. The CDR3 length is 12 residues. Germline loops: CDR1 SGHTA, CDR2 FQGTGA. CDR3 residues: CASSLSTYEQYF. DNA for the CDR3: TGTGCCAGCAGCTTAAGCACCTACGAGCAGTACTTC.